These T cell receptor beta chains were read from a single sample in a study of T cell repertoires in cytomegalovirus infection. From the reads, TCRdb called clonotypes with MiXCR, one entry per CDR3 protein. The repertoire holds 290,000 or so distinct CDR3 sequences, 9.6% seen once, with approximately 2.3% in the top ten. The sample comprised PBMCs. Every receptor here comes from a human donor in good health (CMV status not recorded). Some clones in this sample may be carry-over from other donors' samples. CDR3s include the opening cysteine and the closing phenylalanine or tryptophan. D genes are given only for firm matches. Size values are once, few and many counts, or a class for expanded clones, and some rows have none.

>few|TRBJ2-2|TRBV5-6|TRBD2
TGTGCCAGCAGCTCCACCACCCTAGCGGGGGGCCGCACCGGGGAGCTGTTTTTT
CASSSTTLAGGRTGELFF
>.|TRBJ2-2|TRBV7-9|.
TGTGCCAGCAGCGGAACAGGGCTCAAGTCCGGGGAGCTGTTTTTT
CASSGTGLKSGELFF
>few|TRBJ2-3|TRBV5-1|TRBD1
TGCGCCAGCAGCTTGGGCAGGGGGCACGACACAGATACGCAGTATTTT
CASSLGRGHDTDTQYF
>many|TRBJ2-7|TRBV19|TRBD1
TGTGCCAGCAGCGGGGCCGGGACAGGGATGTACGAGCAGTACTTC
CASSGAGTGMYEQYF
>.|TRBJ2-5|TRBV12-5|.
TGTGCTAGTGGTTGGGGGGAGGTAGGGGAGACCCAGTACTTC
CASGWGEVGETQYF
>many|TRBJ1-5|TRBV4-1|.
TGCGCCAGCAGCCAGCTCAGGGCCGCGGGTCAGCCCCAGCATTTT
CASSQLRAAGQPQHF
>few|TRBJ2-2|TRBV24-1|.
TGTGCCACCAGTGCTTCAGGGGCCGGGAACACCGGGGAGCTGTTTTTT
CATSASGAGNTGELFF
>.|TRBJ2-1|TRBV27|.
TGTGCCACCTCGGAGTACAATGAGCAGTTCTTC
CATSEYNEQFF
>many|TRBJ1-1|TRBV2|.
TGTGCCAGCAGTCCTGTGGAGGAAGCTTTCTTT
CASSPVEEAFF
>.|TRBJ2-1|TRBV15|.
TGTGCCACCAGCAGACGAGCCGGACAGCCGAGAGACAATGAGCAGTTCTTC
CATSRRAGQPRDNEQFF
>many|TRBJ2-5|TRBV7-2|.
TGTGCCAGCAGCTTAACAGGGTCATCAGAGACCCAGTACTTC
CASSLTGSSETQYF
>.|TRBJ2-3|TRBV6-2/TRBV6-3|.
TGTGCCAGCCGTTCGGTGGCAGATACGCAGTATTTT
CASRSVADTQYF
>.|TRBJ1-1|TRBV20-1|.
TGCAGTGCTAGAGATCCCCAGGGAAGCACTGAAGCTTTCTTT
CSARDPQGSTEAFF
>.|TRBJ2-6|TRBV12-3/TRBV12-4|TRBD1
TGTGCCACGCCGGGCCACCGGGGACAGCCTTTCTCTGGGGCCAACGTCCTGACTTTC
CATPGHRGQPFSGANVLTF
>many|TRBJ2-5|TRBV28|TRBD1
TGTGCCAGCACCTTATTACAGGGGAGAGTACAAGAGACCCAGTACTTC
CASTLLQGRVQETQYF
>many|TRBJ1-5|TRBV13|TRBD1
TGTGCCAGCAGCAGGACAGGGGGCCCATATAGCAATCAGCCCCAGCATTTT
CASSRTGGPYSNQPQHF
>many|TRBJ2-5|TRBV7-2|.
TGTGCCAGCAGCTTAGTAGAGACCCAGTACTTC
CASSLVETQYF
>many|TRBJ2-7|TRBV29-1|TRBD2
TGCAGCGTTGAAGGGTGGGGACTAGCGGGAGACGAGCAGTACTTC
CSVEGWGLAGDEQYF
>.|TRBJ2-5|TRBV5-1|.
TGCGCCAGCCGGACAGCGGGGATCCAAGAGACCCAGTACTTC
CASRTAGIQETQYF
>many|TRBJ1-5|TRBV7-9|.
TGTGCCAGCAGCTTACAGAATAGCAATCAGCCCCAGCATTTT
CASSLQNSNQPQHF
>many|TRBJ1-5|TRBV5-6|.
TGTGCCAGCAGCTTAGGAGGGGGGCAGCCCCAGCATTTT
CASSLGGGQPQHF
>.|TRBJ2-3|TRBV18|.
TGTGCCAGCTCACCGGCGACAGGGACTAGCACAGATACGCAGTATTTT
CASSPATGTSTDTQYF
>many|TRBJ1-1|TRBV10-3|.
TGTGCCATCAGTGAGTCGAGGGGGGGAAACACTGAAGCTTTCTTT
CAISESRGGNTEAFF
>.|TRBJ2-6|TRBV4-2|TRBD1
TGTGCCAGCAGCCAAGTTGGGACAGCCGGCTCTGGGGCCAACGTCCTGACTTTC
CASSQVGTAGSGANVLTF
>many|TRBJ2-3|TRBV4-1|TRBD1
TGCGCCAGCAGCCACTTCGGACAAGGGGGCTTCGCAGATACGCAGTATTTT
CASSHFGQGGFADTQYF
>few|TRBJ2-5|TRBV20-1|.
TGCAGTGCTAGGCGGACAAGCCAAGAGACCCAGTACTTC
CSARRTSQETQYF
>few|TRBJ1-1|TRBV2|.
TGTGCCAGCAGTGAAGATCAGGGGACATTCAAGGAAGCTTTCTTT
CASSEDQGTFKEAFF
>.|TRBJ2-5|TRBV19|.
TGTGCCAGTGGTGGGGGCCTGTACCAAGAGACCCAGTACTTC
CASGGGLYQETQYF
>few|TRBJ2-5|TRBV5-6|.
TGTGCCAGCAGCTTGGAATATGGCAGGGAGAGAGAGACCCAGTACTTC
CASSLEYGRERETQYF
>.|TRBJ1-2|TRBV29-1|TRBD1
TGCAGCGTTGGTCGGCAGGGGGCTAACTATGGCTACACCTTC
CSVGRQGANYGYTF
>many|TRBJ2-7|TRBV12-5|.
TGTGCTAGTGGTTCAGCGGACTTTCTCTACGAGCAGTACTTC
CASGSADFLYEQYF
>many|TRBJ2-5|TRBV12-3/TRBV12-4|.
TGTGCCAGCAGTTTAGCCAGCCCGGAGACCCAGTACTTC
CASSLASPETQYF
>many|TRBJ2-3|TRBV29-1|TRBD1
TGCAGCGTTAGGACAGGGGGGACCACAGATACGCAGTATTTT
CSVRTGGTTDTQYF
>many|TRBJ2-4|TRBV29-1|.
TGCAGCGTTTCATTGGGTGACCGCGAGGCCAAAAACATTCAGTACTTC
CSVSLGDREAKNIQYF
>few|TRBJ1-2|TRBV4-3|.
TGCGCCAGCAGCCAAGGGCGGACAGAATACGGCTACACCTTC
CASSQGRTEYGYTF
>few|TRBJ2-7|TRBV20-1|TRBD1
TGCAGTGCTCACAGGGGAAACGAGCAGTACTTC
CSAHRGNEQYF
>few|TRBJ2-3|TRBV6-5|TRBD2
TGTGCCAGCAGTTACCGATGGGACTATAGTAGCACAGATACGCAGTATTTT
CASSYRWDYSSTDTQYF
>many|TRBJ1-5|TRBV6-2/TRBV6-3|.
TGTGCCAGCAGTTCAGTGCAGACCCAGCCCCAGCATTTT
CASSSVQTQPQHF
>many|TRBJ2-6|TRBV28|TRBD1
TGTGCCAGCAGTCCAAGGACAGGGGGCAAGTCTGGGGCCAACGTCCTGACTTTC
CASSPRTGGKSGANVLTF
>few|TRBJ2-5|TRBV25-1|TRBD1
TGTGCCAGCAGAGCCTTGACAGGGGGGGAAGAGACCCAGTACTTC
CASRALTGGEETQYF
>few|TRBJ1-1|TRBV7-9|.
TGTGCCAGCAGCGCCGAGGGACGGAACACTGAAGCTTTCTTT
CASSAEGRNTEAFF
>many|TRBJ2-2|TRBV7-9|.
TGTGCCAGCCCCTTAACCGGGACCCTGAACACCGGGGAGCTGTTTTTT
CASPLTGTLNTGELFF
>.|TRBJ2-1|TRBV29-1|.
TGCAGCGTCGACAGCTCCTACAATGAGCAGTTCTTC
CSVDSSYNEQFF
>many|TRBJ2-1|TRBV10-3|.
TGTGCCATCAGTGACGGGTTCTCCTACAATGAGCAGTTCTTC
CAISDGFSYNEQFF
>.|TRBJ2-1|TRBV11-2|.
TGTGCCAGCAGCTTGTCTCGGAGTGGGCAGTTCTTC
CASSLSRSGQFF
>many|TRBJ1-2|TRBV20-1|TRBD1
TGCAGTGCATTCGGACAGGCGATCTATGGCTACACCTTC
CSAFGQAIYGYTF
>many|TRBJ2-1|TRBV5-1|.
TGCGCCAGCAGCTTGGCCCTATCCCTCCTCACCTACAATGAGCAGTTCTTC
CASSLALSLLTYNEQFF
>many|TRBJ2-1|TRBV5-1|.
TGCGCCAGCAATCAGGACGGATCTAGGCAAAATGAGCAGTTCTTC
CASNQDGSRQNEQFF
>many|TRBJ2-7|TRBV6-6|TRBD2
TGTGCCAGCTGCCTTAGCGGGGGCTACGAGCAGTACTTC
CASCLSGGYEQYF
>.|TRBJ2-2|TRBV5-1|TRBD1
TGCGCCAGCAGCCTATCACTCACAGGGGCCTCCACCGGGGAGCTGTTTTTT
CASSLSLTGASTGELFF